The rows below give T cell receptor beta chains drawn from one sample of a study of persistence of HIV-infected CD4 T cells. Their antigens are not known. The protocol was immunoSEQ multiplex PCR, while the TCRdb copy is restricted to in-frame clones and leaves out a portion. The table has roughly 28,000 clones, roughly 75% seen once. The material was CD4+ T cells sorted from PBMCs after approximately 20-hour stimulation, obtained from a patient who received antiretroviral therapy. These receptors all stem from an adult woman with HIV who was CMV-seropositive. Each CDR3 is given with its conserved first and last residue. D genes are given only for firm matches. Clone size, where shown, is once, few, many, or a class for clones that have expanded.

>.|TRBJ2-1|TRBD1|16|TRBV19
CASSIEGTGGINEQFF
TGTGCCAGTAGTATAGAAGGGACAGGGGGTATAAATGAGCAGTTCTTC
>.|TRBJ1-5|.|13|TRBV29-1
CSVGLVGNQPQHF
TGCAGCGTTGGTTTGGTAGGCAATCAGCCCCAGCATTTT
>.|TRBJ1-3|.|16|TRBV6-1
CASSERQVISGNTIYF
TGTGCCAGCAGTGAGAGACAGGTTATCTCTGGAAACACCATATATTTT
>few|TRBJ2-7|.|15|TRBV7-2
CASSSAATSSYEQYF
TGTGCCAGCAGCTCCGCTGCGACTAGCTCCTACGAGCAGTACTTC
>once|TRBJ1-2|.|12|TRBV18
CASSPAGWGYTF
TGTGCCAGCTCACCGGCGGGTTGGGGCTACACCTTC
>.|TRBJ1-3|.|12|TRBV15
CATSGHGNTIYF
TGTGCCACCAGCGGTCATGGAAACACCATATATTTT
>.|TRBJ1-1|.|14|TRBV2
CASSVSSFGTEAFF
TGTGCCAGCAGTGTGTCTAGTTTCGGGACTGAAGCTTTCTTT
>.|TRBJ1-5|.|13|TRBV6-5
CASKETINQPQHF
TGTGCCAGCAAAGAAACGATTAATCAGCCCCAGCATTTT
>.|TRBJ1-2|.|13|TRBV10-1
CASSKTVNYGYTF
TGCGCCAGCAGTAAAACAGTCAATTATGGCTACACCTTC
>.|TRBJ1-2|.|12|TRBV30
CASARANYGYTF
TGTGCCTCCGCCCGGGCCAACTATGGCTACACCTTC
>.|TRBJ1-1|TRBD1|14|TRBV5-1
CASRAGTGIVKAFF
TGCGCCAGCAGAGCCGGGACAGGGATAGTCAAAGCTTTCTTT
>.|TRBJ2-1|TRBD1|15|TRBV18
CASSRGQGNVNEQFF
TGTGCCAGCTCTCGAGGACAGGGGAATGTCAATGAGCAGTTCTTC
>.|TRBJ2-6|.|18|TRBV7-8
CASSLGSLTAPGANVLTF
TGTGCCAGCAGCTTAGGGTCTTTAACTGCCCCTGGGGCCAACGTCCTGACTTTC
>.|TRBJ1-4|TRBD1|15|TRBV4-1
CASSQEQGAFEKLFF
TGCGCCAGCAGCCAGGAGCAGGGGGCGTTTGAAAAACTGTTTTTT
>.|TRBJ2-5|TRBD1|13|TRBV10-3
CAIRGQAQETQYF
TGTGCCATCAGGGGACAGGCCCAAGAGACCCAGTACTTC
>.|TRBJ2-1|.|15|TRBV7-9
CASSTQRIGYNEQFF
TGTGCCAGCAGCACCCAGAGAATCGGGTACAATGAGCAGTTCTTC